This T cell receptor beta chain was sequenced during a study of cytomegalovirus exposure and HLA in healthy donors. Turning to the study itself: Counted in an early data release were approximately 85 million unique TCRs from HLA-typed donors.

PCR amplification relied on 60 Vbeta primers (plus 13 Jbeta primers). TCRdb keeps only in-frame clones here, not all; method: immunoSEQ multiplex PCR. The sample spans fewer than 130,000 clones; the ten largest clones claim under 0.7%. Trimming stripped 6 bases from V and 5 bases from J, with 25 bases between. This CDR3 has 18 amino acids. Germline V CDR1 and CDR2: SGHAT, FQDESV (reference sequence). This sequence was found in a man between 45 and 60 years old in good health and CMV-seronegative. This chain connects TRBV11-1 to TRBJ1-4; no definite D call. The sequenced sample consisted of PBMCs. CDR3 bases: TGTGCCAGCAGTGAGCTGTGGAGTCTCCTAGTCGACAATGAAAAACTGTTTTTT. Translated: CASSELWSLLVDNEKLFF.